This T cell receptor beta chain comes out of a study of T cells in Graves' hyperthyroidism and ophthalmopathy. Study-wide context: The authors collected peripheral blood at initial diagnosis, before any treatment. Study observations and caveats: Most expanded thyroid clonotypes above 0.001 also appeared in blood.

Amplification yielded TCR beta CDR3 regions, with RNA transcripts as the source. An initial round of RT-PCR targeting the TCR CDR3 relied on the HTBI primer set. TCRdb ran MiXCR on the multiplex PCR reads and lists one entry per CDR3 protein. The table shows hundreds of thousands of distinct CDR3 sequences, with approximately 36% occurring only once. The V end was cut by 0 bases, the J end by 2 bases, with 13 bases between. CDR3 length equals 16 residues. Germline CDR1 LGHNA, CDR2 YSLEER. Notes on this clonotype: Its antigen is as yet unknown.

No ophthalmopathy progression within 18 months constituted stable Graves' hyperthyroidism. Sequencing was carried out using blood. The TCR comes from a woman in her forties with Graves' hyperthyroidism. The V call is TRBV4-3, the J call TRBJ1-1; the D gene is possibly TRBD1 (5 bases). The CDR3 loop is CASSQDGSGINTEAFF. The CDR3 DNA reads as TGCGCCAGCAGCCAAGATGGATCAGGGATAAACACTGAAGCTTTCTTT.